Sequencing of this TCR beta chain was carried out in a study of blood T cell repertoires in COVID-19. Study as a whole: Specimens from acute and convalescent COVID-19 originated in the United States, Italy and Spain. From T cells, B-cell-depleted T cells, or PBMCs came the material, which was cDNA or gDNA.

Comment on this clone: One end of the junction fails to match germline, which may point to a read error.

Authors' methods: Estimated nucleated cell counts came from reference gene primer amplification. The protocol was immunoSEQ multiplex PCR, while the TCRdb copy is restricted to in-frame clones and leaves out a portion. Clone size and V and J calls were adopted from that table, with D and trimming inferred from the DNA. This table holds under 450,000 clones, 81% found once. This CDR3 comprises 14 residues. Germline lookup yields CDR1 LNHDA and CDR2 SQIVND (reference sequence). Sequencing input: peripheral blood. The sequence was collected from a human donor with acute or convalescent COVID-19. The donor label of this sample is uncertain. The chain recombines TRBV19 with TRBJ2-1, with 11 bases lining up with TRBD2. The CDR3 DNA reads TGTGCCAGTAGAATAGCGGGAGGGCCCAATGAGCAGTTCTTC. Its translation is CASRIAGGPNEQFF.